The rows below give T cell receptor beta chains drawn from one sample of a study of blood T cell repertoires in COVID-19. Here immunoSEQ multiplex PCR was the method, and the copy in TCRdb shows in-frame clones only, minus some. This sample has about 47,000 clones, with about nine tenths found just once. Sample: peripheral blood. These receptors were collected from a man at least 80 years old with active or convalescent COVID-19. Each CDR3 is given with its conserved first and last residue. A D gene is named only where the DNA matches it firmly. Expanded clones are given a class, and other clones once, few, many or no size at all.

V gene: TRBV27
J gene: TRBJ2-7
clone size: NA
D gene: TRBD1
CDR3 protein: CASSLSPGTAIYEQYF
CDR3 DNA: TGTGCCAGCAGTTTATCCCCCGGGACAGCCATCTACGAGCAGTACTTC

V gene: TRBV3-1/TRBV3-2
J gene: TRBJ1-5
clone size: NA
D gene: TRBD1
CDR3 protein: CASSQGQGGSNQPQHF
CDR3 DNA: TGTGCCAGCAGCCAGGGACAGGGTGGAAGCAATCAGCCCCAGCATTTT

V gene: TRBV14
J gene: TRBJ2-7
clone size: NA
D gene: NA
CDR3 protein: CASSLHNVGLRGNEQYF
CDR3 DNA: TGTGCCAGCAGCCTACACAACGTAGGACTCCGAGGGAACGAGCAGTACTTC

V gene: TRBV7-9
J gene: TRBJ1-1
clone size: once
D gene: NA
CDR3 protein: CASSLGAGQDTEAFF
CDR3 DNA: TGTGCCAGCAGCTTAGGGGCGGGTCAGGACACTGAAGCTTTCTTT

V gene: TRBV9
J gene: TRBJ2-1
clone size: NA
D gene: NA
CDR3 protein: CASRGGGAHSYNEQFF
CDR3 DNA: TGTGCCAGCAGGGGTGGCGGGGCTCATTCCTACAATGAGCAGTTCTTC

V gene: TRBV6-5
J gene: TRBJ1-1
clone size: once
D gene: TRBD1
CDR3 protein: CATRTGTANTEAFF
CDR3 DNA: TGTGCCACCAGGACAGGGACGGCGAACACTGAAGCTTTCTTT

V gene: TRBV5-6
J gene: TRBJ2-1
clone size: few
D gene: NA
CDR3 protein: CASSLIGGSSYNEQFF
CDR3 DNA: TGTGCCAGCAGCCTCATCGGTGGGAGCTCCTACAATGAGCAGTTCTTC

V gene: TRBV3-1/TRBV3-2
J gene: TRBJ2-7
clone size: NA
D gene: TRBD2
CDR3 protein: CASSQDGGGGSYEQYF
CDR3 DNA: TGTGCCAGCAGCCAGGACGGAGGCGGGGGTTCCTACGAGCAGTACTTC

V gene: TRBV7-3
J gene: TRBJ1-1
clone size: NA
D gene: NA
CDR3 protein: CASSPSGSGTEAFF
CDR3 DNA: TGTGCCAGCAGCCCCTCCGGGTCGGGCACTGAAGCTTTCTTT

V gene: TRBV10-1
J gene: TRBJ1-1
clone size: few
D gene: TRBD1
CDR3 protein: CASTSGQGGRDTEAFF
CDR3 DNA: TGCGCCAGCACTTCCGGACAGGGCGGTCGGGACACTGAAGCTTTCTTT

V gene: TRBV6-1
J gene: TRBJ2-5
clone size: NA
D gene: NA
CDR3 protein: CASSESSGGRETQYF
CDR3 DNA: TGTGCCAGCAGTGAAAGCTCAGGTGGGAGGGAGACCCAGTACTTC

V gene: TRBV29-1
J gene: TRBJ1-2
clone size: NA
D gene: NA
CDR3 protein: CSVGVAGSGYTF
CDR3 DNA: TGCAGCGTTGGGGTTGCGGGGAGTGGCTACACCTTC

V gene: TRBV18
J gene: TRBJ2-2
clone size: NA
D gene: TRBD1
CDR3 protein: CASSPSDRAGELFF
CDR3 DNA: TGTGCCAGCTCACCATCCGACAGGGCCGGGGAGCTGTTTTTT

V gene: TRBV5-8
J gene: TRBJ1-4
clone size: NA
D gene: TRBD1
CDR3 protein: CASSPGQGGGDEKLFF
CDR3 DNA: TGTGCCAGCAGTCCGGGACAGGGAGGAGGAGATGAAAAACTGTTTTTT

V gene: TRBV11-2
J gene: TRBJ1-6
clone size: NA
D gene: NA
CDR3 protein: CASSEPGAGGSPLHF
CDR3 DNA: TGTGCCAGCAGCGAACCCGGGGCCGGGGGTTCACCCCTCCACTTT

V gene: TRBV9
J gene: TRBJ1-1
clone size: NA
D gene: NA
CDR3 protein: CASSFTGNTEAFF
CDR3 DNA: TGTGCCAGCAGCTTTACAGGGAACACTGAAGCTTTCTTT

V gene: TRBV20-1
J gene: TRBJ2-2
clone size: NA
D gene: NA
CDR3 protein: CSARDSSELFF
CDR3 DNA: TGCAGTGCTAGAGATTCCTCCGAGCTGTTTTTT

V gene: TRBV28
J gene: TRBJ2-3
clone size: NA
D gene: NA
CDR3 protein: CASSGADTQYF
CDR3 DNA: TGTGCCAGCAGCGGAGCGGATACGCAGTATTTT

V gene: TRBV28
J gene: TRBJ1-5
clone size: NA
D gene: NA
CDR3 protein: CASSPFGLTGPKQPQHF
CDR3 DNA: TGTGCCAGCAGTCCCTTCGGCCTCACAGGGCCCAAACAGCCCCAGCATTTT

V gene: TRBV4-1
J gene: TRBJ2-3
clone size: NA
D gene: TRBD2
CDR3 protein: CASSQGGPGTSGGNTQYF
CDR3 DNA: TGCGCCAGCAGCCAAGGGGGCCCCGGGACTAGCGGGGGTAATACGCAGTATTTT

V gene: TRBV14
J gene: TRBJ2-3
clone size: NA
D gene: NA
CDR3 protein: CASSSSRTQLAQYF
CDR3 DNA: TGTGCCAGCAGCTCCTCCAGGACTCAATTGGCGCAGTATTTT

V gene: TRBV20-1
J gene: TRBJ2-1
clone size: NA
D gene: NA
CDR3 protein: CSASGGSSSVSNEQFF
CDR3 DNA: TGCAGTGCTAGTGGGGGTAGTTCTAGCGTGAGCAATGAGCAGTTCTTC

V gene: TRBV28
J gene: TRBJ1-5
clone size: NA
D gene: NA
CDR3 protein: CASSPMAGSNQPQHF
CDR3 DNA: TGTGCCAGCAGTCCAATGGCTGGTAGCAATCAGCCCCAGCATTTT

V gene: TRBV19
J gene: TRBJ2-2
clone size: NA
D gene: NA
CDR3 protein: CASSPIRANTGELFF
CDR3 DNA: TGTGCCAGTAGTCCTATACGGGCGAACACCGGGGAGCTGTTTTTT

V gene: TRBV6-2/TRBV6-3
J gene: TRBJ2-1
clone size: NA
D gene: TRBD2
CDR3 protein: CASSPQRGLAVSYNEQFF
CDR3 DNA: TGTGCCAGCAGTCCCCAAAGGGGCCTAGCGGTCTCCTACAATGAGCAGTTCTTC

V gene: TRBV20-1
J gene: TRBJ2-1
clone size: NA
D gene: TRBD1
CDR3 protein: CSASTGQGANEQFF
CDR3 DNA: TGCAGTGCTAGTACGGGACAGGGGGCCAATGAGCAGTTCTTC

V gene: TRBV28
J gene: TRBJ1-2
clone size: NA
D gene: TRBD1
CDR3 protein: CASFTGDYGYTF
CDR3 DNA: TGTGCCAGCTTTACAGGGGACTATGGCTACACCTTC

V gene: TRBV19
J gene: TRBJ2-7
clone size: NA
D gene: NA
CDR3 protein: CASSVGTFSGQYF
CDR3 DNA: TGTGCCAGTAGTGTCGGGACTTTCAGTGGGCAGTACTTC

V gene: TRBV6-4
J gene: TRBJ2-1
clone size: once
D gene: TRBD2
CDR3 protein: CATSLEGLAGHNEQFF
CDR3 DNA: TGTGCCACCTCACTAGAGGGACTAGCGGGCCACAATGAGCAGTTCTTC

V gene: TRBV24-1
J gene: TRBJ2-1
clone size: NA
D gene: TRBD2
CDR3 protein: CATSDLGGTSVRGSAQFF
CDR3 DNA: TGTGCCACCAGTGATTTGGGGGGGACTAGCGTTCGAGGGTCGGCGCAGTTCTTC

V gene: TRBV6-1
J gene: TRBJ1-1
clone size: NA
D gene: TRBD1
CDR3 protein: CASSEVWGQGSWAFF
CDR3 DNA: TGTGCCAGCAGTGAAGTCTGGGGACAGGGGTCGTGGGCTTTCTTT

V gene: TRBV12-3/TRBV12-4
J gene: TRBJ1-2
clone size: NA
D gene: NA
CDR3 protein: CASSSKRVYGYTF
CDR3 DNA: TGTGCCAGCAGTTCCAAGCGGGTCTATGGCTACACCTTC

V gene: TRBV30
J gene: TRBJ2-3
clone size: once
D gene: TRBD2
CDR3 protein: CACTAATSGRADTQYF
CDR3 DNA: TGTGCCTGCACCGCCGCGACTAGCGGGAGGGCAGATACGCAGTATTTT

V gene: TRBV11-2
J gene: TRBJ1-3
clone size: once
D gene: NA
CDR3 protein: CASNPGVRTPTIYF
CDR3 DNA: TGTGCCAGCAACCCGGGGGTACGGACGCCCACCATATATTTT

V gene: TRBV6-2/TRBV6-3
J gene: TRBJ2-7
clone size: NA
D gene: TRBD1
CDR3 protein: CASTPTGQGAVYEQYF
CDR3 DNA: TGTGCCAGCACCCCCACAGGACAGGGGGCGGTCTACGAGCAGTACTTC

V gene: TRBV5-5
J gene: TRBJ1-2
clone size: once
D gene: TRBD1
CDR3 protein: CASSQGTGGWDGYTF
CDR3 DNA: TGTGCCAGCAGCCAAGGGACAGGGGGCTGGGATGGCTACACCTTC

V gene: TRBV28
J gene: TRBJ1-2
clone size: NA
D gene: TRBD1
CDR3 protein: CASSTAGAGGSDGYTF
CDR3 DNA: TGTGCCAGCAGCACCGCCGGGGCAGGGGGCTCAGATGGCTACACCTTC

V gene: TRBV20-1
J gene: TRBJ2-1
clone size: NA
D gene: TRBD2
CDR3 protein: CSASGGRAIYEQFF
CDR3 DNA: TGCAGTGCTAGTGGCGGGAGGGCCATCTATGAGCAGTTCTTC

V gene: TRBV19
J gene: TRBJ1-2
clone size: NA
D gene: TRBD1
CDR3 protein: CASNLQGAGGYTF
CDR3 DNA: TGTGCCAGTAACCTACAGGGGGCCGGTGGCTACACCTTC

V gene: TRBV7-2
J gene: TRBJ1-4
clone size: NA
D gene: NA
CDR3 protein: CASSLRSSEKLFF
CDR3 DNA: TGTGCCAGCAGCTTACGAAGTAGTGAAAAACTGTTTTTT

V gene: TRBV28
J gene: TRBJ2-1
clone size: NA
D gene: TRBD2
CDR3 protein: CASPPGGLARRSPYNEQFF
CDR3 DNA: TGTGCCAGCCCCCCCGGCGGACTAGCCAGGAGATCCCCCTACAATGAGCAGTTCTTC

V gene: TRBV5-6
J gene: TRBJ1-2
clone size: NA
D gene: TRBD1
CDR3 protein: CASRETGVPGYGYTF
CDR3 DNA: TGTGCCAGCAGGGAAACAGGGGTTCCAGGCTATGGCTACACCTTC

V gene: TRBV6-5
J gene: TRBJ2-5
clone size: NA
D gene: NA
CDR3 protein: CASSRQVGQETQYF
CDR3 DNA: TGTGCCAGCAGTAGACAGGTCGGACAAGAGACCCAGTACTTC

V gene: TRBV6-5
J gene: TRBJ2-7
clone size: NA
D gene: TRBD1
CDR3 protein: CASSSPGTGYEQYF
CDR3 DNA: TGTGCCAGCAGCAGTCCCGGGACAGGGTACGAGCAGTACTTC

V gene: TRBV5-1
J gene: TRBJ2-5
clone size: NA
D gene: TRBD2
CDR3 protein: CASSLGSSGVVETQYF
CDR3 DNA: TGCGCCAGCAGCTTGGGAAGTAGCGGGGTAGTAGAGACCCAGTACTTC

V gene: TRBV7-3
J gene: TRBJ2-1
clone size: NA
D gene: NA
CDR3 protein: CASSLAGAPYNEQFF
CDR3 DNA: TGTGCCAGCAGCTTGGCGGGGGCCCCCTACAATGAGCAGTTCTTC

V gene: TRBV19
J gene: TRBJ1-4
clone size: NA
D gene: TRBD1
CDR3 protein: CASGRQGVNEKLFF
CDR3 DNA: TGTGCCAGTGGACGACAGGGGGTTAATGAAAAACTGTTTTTT

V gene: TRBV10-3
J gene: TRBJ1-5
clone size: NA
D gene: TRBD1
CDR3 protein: CAISRDSHQPQHF
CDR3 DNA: TGTGCCATCAGCCGGGACAGCCATCAGCCCCAGCATTTT

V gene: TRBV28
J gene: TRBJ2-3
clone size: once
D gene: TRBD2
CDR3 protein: CASSSLAGPLGDTQYF
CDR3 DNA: TGTGCCAGCAGTTCATTAGCGGGCCCCTTAGGAGATACGCAGTATTTT

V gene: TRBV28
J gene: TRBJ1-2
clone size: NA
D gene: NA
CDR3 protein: CASSLGAAYGYTF
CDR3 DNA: TGTGCCAGCAGTTTAGGAGCAGCCTATGGCTACACCTTC